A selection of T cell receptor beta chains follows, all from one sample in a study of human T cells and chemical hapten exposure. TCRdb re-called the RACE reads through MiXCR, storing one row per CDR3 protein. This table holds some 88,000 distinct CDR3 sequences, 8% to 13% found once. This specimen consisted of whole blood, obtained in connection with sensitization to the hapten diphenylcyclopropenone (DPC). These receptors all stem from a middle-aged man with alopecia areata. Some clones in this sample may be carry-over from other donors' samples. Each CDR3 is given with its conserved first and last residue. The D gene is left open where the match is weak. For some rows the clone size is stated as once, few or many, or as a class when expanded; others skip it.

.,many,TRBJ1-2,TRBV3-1,TGTGCCAGCAGCCAAGATTCGGTGGGGTCAAGCTACACCTTC,CASSQDSVGSSYTF
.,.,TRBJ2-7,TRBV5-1,TGCGCCAGCAGCTTGGAATTCAGGGCCGAGCAGTACTTC,CASSLEFRAEQYF
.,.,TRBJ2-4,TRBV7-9,TGTGCCAGCAGCCTGCCGGGGGCCGGGCTAGCCAAAAACATTCAGTACTTC,CASSLPGAGLAKNIQYF
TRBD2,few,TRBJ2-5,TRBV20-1,TGCAGTGCTAGAGATCGGACAGGACTAGCGAAAGAGACCCAGTACTTC,CSARDRTGLAKETQYF
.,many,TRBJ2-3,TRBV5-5,TGTGCCAGCAGCTTGGGACAGGCCACAGATACGCAGTATTTT,CASSLGQATDTQYF
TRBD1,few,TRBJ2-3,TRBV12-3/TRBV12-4,TGTGCCAGCAGCAGACAGGGGGCGAGCACAGATACGCAGTATTTT,CASSRQGASTDTQYF
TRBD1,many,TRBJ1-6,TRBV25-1,TGTGCCAGCCGAGGGATTCAAACAGGGGGCGATTCACCCCTCCACTTT,CASRGIQTGGDSPLHF
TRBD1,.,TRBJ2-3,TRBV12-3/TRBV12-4,TGTGCCAGCAGTCCGGGACAGGGGAGATTCGGGGCAGATACGCAGTATTTT,CASSPGQGRFGADTQYF
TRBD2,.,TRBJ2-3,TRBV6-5,TGTGCCAGCAGCTCCGGGACTAGCAAAGATACGCAGTATTTT,CASSSGTSKDTQYF
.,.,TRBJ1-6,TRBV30,TGTGCCTGGACCGAGTATAATTCACCCCTCCACTTT,CAWTEYNSPLHF
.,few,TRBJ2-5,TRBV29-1,TGCAGCGTGGCCCCTGGGGAGACCCAGTACTTC,CSVAPGETQYF
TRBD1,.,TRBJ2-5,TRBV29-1,TGCAGCGCCGAGGTCGGGGCAGGGGGCCAAGAGACCCAGTACTTC,CSAEVGAGGQETQYF
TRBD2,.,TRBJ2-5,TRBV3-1,TGTGCCAGCAGCCAAGGGACTCGCGGGAGGGCCCCAGAGACCCAGTACTTC,CASSQGTRGRAPETQYF
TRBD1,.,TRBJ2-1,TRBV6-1,TGTGCCAGCGGGACAGCGACGTACAATGAGCAGTTCTTC,CASGTATYNEQFF
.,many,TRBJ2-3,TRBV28,TGTGCCAGCAGTTCAATAGGCACAGATACGCAGTATTTT,CASSSIGTDTQYF
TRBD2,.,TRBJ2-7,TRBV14,TGTGCCAGCAGCCAAGTGGCTAGCGGGAGGATGAGCGAGCAGTACTTC,CASSQVASGRMSEQYF
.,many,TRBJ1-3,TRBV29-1,TGCAGCGTTGGGTTGGCTGGAAACACCATATATTTT,CSVGLAGNTIYF
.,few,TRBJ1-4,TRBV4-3,TGCGCCAGCAGCCAAGAGATGGGGGCCGGGGAAAAACTGTTTTTT,CASSQEMGAGEKLFF
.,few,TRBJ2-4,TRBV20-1,TGCAGTGCTAGAGACGGTCTTAGTGTAGCCAAAAACATTCAGTACTTC,CSARDGLSVAKNIQYF
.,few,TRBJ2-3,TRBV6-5,TGTGCCAGCGGCCTCACAGATACGCAGTATTTT,CASGLTDTQYF
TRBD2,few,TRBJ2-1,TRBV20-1,TGCAGTGCTCAAGGGACTAGCGCATACAATGAGCAGTTCTTC,CSAQGTSAYNEQFF
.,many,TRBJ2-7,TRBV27,TGTGCCAGTTCGTCGGGGTACGAGCAGTACTTC,CASSSGYEQYF
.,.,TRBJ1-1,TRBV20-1,TGCAGTGCCGCTCTGGGGGGCCCGAACACTGAAGCTTTCTTT,CSAALGGPNTEAFF
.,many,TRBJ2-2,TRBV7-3,TGTGCCAGCAGCTCTGCCGCTAGGGGAAGCGGGGAGCTGTTTTTT,CASSSAARGSGELFF
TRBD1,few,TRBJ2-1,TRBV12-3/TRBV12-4,TGTGCCAGCAGTTCCAGCCGGGACAGGGGCCATGAGCAGTTCTTC,CASSSSRDRGHEQFF
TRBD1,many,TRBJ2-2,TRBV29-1,TGCAGCGTTGAAGATCTTCAACAGGGGAAACCCGGGGAGCTGTTTTTT,CSVEDLQQGKPGELFF
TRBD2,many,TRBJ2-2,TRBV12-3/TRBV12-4,TGTGCCAGCAGTCCTCTGGGCGGGGGGAACACCGGGGAGCTGTTTTTT,CASSPLGGGNTGELFF
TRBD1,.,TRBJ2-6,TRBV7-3,TGTGCCAGCAGCCCCGGACAGGGTCAATCTGGGGCCAACGTCCTGACTTTC,CASSPGQGQSGANVLTF
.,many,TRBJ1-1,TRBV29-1,TGCAGCGTTGCACAAGGGGAAGCTTTCTTT,CSVAQGEAFF
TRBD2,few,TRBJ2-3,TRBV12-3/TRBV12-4,TGTGCCAGCAGTTTCCCCGGGACTAGCGGCCACACAGATACGCAGTATTTT,CASSFPGTSGHTDTQYF
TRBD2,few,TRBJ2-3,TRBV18,TGTGCCAGCGCAACACTAGCGGGAGCAGATACGCAGTATTTT,CASATLAGADTQYF
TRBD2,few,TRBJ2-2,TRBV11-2,TGTGCCAGCAGAAAAGCGGGAATCGAGTACACCGGGGAGCTGTTTTTT,CASRKAGIEYTGELFF
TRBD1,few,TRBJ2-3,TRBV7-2,TGTGCCAGCAGCGGATTAGGGGGCGCAGATACGCAGTATTTT,CASSGLGGADTQYF
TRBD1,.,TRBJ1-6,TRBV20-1,TGCAGTGCTAGAGTACAGGGGGTAAAGGATTCACCCCTCCACTTT,CSARVQGVKDSPLHF
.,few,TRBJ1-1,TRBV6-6,TGTGCCATCTCAGGGAGGTCCAACACTGAAGCTTTCTTT,CAISGRSNTEAFF
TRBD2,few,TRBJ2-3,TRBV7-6,TGTGCCAGCAGCCACGGGGAGGCGGGAGGGGGCACAGATACGCAGTATTTT,CASSHGEAGGGTDTQYF
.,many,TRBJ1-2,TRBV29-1,TGCAGCGTTGAAAGATCTGCGGGGAACTATGGCTACACCTTC,CSVERSAGNYGYTF
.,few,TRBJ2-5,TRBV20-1,TGCAGTGCTAGTCCCATGGTGGGCCGGACCCAGTACTTC,CSASPMVGRTQYF
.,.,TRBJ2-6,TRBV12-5,TGTGCTAGTGCCGGAGGCCACTCTGGGGCCAACGTCCTGACTTTC,CASAGGHSGANVLTF
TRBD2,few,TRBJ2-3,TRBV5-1,TGCGCCAGCAGACCCGGGACTAGCGGGAGGGTACTAACGAATACGCAGTATTTT,CASRPGTSGRVLTNTQYF
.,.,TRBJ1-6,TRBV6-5,TGTGCCAGCAGTTACTCAGACAGTGGGAGCTCCTATAATTCACCCCTCCACTTT,CASSYSDSGSSYNSPLHF
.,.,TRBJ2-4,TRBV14,TGTGCCAGCAGCCAAAAAAGGAGGACAGTTCTAGCCAAAAACATTCAGTACTTC,CASSQKRRTVLAKNIQYF
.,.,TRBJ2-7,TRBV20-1,TGCAGTGCTAGCGGGATTGACCACGAGCAGTACTTC,CSASGIDHEQYF
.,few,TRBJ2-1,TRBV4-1,TGCGCCAGCAGCCATCTTTACGGGAGCGATGAGCAGTTCTTC,CASSHLYGSDEQFF
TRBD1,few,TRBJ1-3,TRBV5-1,TGCGCCAGCAGCTTGGCAGGGGGCTTTTCTGGAAACACCATATATTTT,CASSLAGGFSGNTIYF
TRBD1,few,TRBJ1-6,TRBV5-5,TGTGCCAGCAGCTTATCCGGGACAGGGGCTTCACCCCTCCACTTT,CASSLSGTGASPLHF